This TCR beta chain is from a study of T cells after yellow fever vaccination. V was clipped by 2 bases and J by 1 base, with 5 bases between them. CDR1 and CDR2 (germline): SGHTA, FQGNSA. The CDR3 spans 13 residues. Each CDR3 protein is one row after TCRdb ran MiXCR on the 5' RACE reads. The table records about 120,000 distinct CDR3 sequences, roughly 7.9% of them present only once. This clonotype was found many times. This clonotype was sampled from a man aged 18 to 35 who received the YFV17D yellow fever vaccine. The chain links TRBV7-2 to TRBJ1-1; no clear D gene. The source material was CD4+ T cells sorted from PBMCs, sampled more than 35 days after the first yellow fever vaccination. The CDR3 DNA is TGTGCCAGCAGCTTATTCGAGAACACTGAAGCTTTCTTT. This translates into CASSLFENTEAFF.